This TCR beta chain was obtained from a study of T-cell memory formation after mild COVID-19. Findings and limits, study-wide: Clones that contracted from day 15 to 85 had balanced CD4/CD8; later expanders were CD4+ biased.

Turning to this clonotype: Antigen unknown.

CDR3 size: 15 residues. V lost 3 bases and J 5 bases, leaving 19 bases between the germline ends. Per the germline V gene, CDR1 is GTSNPN and CDR2 is SVGIG (reference sequence). In TCRdb, the 5' RACE reads were re-called with MiXCR into one record per CDR3 protein. Of about 130,000 distinct CDR3 sequences detected, approximately 5.9% appear once; the ten largest clones hold roughly 2%. This clonotype was sampled from an adult woman who had mild COVID-19 (a few samples of this study predate the infection). Cell type and time point are not known. Sample: PBMCs or a T cell subset sorted from them (not recorded which). The rearrangement uses TRBV30 and TRBJ2-5, with D possibly called TRBD1 or TRBD2 (5 bases each). CDR3 sequence reads: CAWRMGVKGKETQYF. DNA for the CDR3: TGTGCCTGGAGAATGGGGGTTAAGGGAAAGGAGACCCAGTACTTC.